This T cell receptor beta chain stems from a study of a mutant IDH1 vaccine in newly diagnosed glioma. Study context: Onset of vaccination occurred 4-6 weeks following radiotherapy alone, or with temozolomide cycles.

Profiling relied on immunoSEQ multiplex PCR, and the TCRdb table lists in-frame clones only, not all of them. The data hold some 60,000 clones, with just under 90% observed a single time. As for this clone: Its antigen is undetermined.

With 5 bases removed from V and 4 bases from J, the gap between germline ends came to 14 bases. The CDR3 totals 14 residues. In germline, CDR1 is LNHDA, CDR2 SQIVND (reference sequence). Regarding time point: week 5, during vaccination. All doses held 300 ug of mutant IDH1 20-mer peptide, with topical imiquimod. The sample in question was PBMCs, obtained from a glioma patient whose treatment included an IDH1 peptide vaccine. The clonotype was recovered from a woman aged 40 to 55 with glioma. The chain couples TRBV19 to TRBJ1-1; no reliable D call. The chain's CDR3 is CASSSGEVLTEAFF. CDR3 DNA: TGTGCCAGTAGTTCGGGTGAGGTCCTCACTGAAGCTTTCTTT.